This is a list of T cell receptor beta chains from one sample in a study of cytomegalovirus exposure and HLA in healthy donors. Generated by immunoSEQ multiplex PCR, the TCRdb table keeps only in-frame clones and is missing some. The table lists 110,000 to 150,000 clones, 80% to 90% of them singletons, with about 4.1% in the top ten. What was sequenced was PBMCs. These receptors all stem from a woman aged 40 to 49 in good health and CMV-seropositive. The CDR3 runs from the conserved cysteine through the conserved F or W. D genes are given only for firm matches. A row's size may be missing; if present it is once, few, many or a size class.

V: TRBV5-1; size: -; D: TRBD1; J: TRBJ1-1; DNA: TGCGCCAGCAGCCCCTACAGCCGACAGGGCAGGAACACTGAAGCTTTCTTT; CDR3: CASSPYSRQGRNTEAFF
V: TRBV5-4; size: -; D: -; J: TRBJ2-3; DNA: TGTGCCAGCAGCTTGGCCCAGGAAGGGGGAAGGACGCAGTATTTT; CDR3: CASSLAQEGGRTQYF
V: TRBV6-5; size: -; D: TRBD1; J: TRBJ2-2; DNA: TGTGCCAGCAGGACAGGGGGGAACACCGGGGAGCTGTTTTTT; CDR3: CASRTGGNTGELFF
V: TRBV19; size: -; D: TRBD2; J: TRBJ2-7; DNA: TGTGCCAGTAGTATATCGCCGGGGAGGGGTCGCTACGAGCAGTACTTC; CDR3: CASSISPGRGRYEQYF
V: TRBV19; size: -; D: -; J: TRBJ2-7; DNA: TGTGCCAGTAGTATAGCGGGGAGGTCCTACGAGCAGTACTTC; CDR3: CASSIAGRSYEQYF
V: TRBV6-5; size: -; D: -; J: TRBJ2-5; DNA: TGTGCCAGCAGTTATACGCAGGGAGGTGAGACCCAGTACTTC; CDR3: CASSYTQGGETQYF
V: TRBV27; size: few; D: -; J: TRBJ2-2; DNA: TGTGCCAGCAGTTTAAGACCAGGGCCTTCGAACACCGGGGAGCTGTTTTTT; CDR3: CASSLRPGPSNTGELFF
V: TRBV6-8; size: -; D: TRBD2; J: TRBJ2-7; DNA: TGTGCCAGCAGTCCGGGACTAGCGGGCAAGCTTATATTCTCCTACGAGCAGTACTTC; CDR3: CASSPGLAGKLIFSYEQYF
V: TRBV5-4; size: -; D: -; J: TRBJ1-1; DNA: TGTGCCAGCAGCTTGCCCGGGGAGCACACTGAAGCTTTCTTT; CDR3: CASSLPGEHTEAFF
V: TRBV28; size: -; D: -; J: TRBJ2-5; DNA: TGTGCCAGCAGGAAACAGGGACAAGAGACCCAGTACTTC; CDR3: CASRKQGQETQYF
V: TRBV9; size: few; D: -; J: TRBJ1-1; DNA: TGTGCCAGCAGCGACCGGGGGAGGGTTGGAGCTTTCTTT; CDR3: CASSDRGRVGAFF
V: TRBV27; size: -; D: -; J: TRBJ1-5; DNA: TGTGCCAGCAGTCCCCAAGGGAGGGTGGGCAATCAGCCCCAGCATTTT; CDR3: CASSPQGRVGNQPQHF
V: TRBV28; size: -; D: -; J: TRBJ1-1; DNA: TGTGCCAGCAGTTTAGCCCCCCAGGGTGGGACTGAAGCTTTCTTT; CDR3: CASSLAPQGGTEAFF
V: TRBV7-2; size: -; D: TRBD2; J: TRBJ2-3; DNA: TGTGCCAGCAGCCCGCCGGGGCGGGGGGACACAGATACGCAGTATTTT; CDR3: CASSPPGRGDTDTQYF
V: TRBV5-1; size: -; D: TRBD1; J: TRBJ1-1; DNA: TGCGCCAGCAGCTTGGGGACAGGGGCGGCGGAAGCTTTCTTT; CDR3: CASSLGTGAAEAFF
V: TRBV5-4; size: -; D: TRBD2; J: TRBJ2-1; DNA: TGTGCCAGCAGCTCAGGGACTAGCGGGAGGGGCTACAATGAGCAGTTCTTC; CDR3: CASSSGTSGRGYNEQFF
V: TRBV5-1; size: -; D: TRBD2; J: TRBJ2-1; DNA: TGCGCCAGCAGCTTGGGAGCTAGCGGGAGGACCAATGAGCAGTTCTTC; CDR3: CASSLGASGRTNEQFF
V: TRBV11-2; size: -; D: -; J: TRBJ2-2; DNA: TGTGCCAGCGGAACATCGATCTTTAAGGGGAAGGCCTTTACCGGGGAGCTGTTTTTT; CDR3: CASGTSIFKGKAFTGELFF
V: TRBV28; size: -; D: -; J: TRBJ2-7; DNA: TGTGCCAGCAGTGGCCTGGTCGACAGAGTAGCCTACGAGCAGTACTTC; CDR3: CASSGLVDRVAYEQYF
V: TRBV9; size: -; D: TRBD2; J: TRBJ2-7; DNA: TGTGCCAGCAGCTCCACCGCGGGACTAGGGGGCGAGCAGTACTTC; CDR3: CASSSTAGLGGEQYF
V: TRBV7-2; size: -; D: TRBD1; J: TRBJ2-7; DNA: TGTGCCAGCAGCTTCCAGGGGGCACACGAGCAGTACTTC; CDR3: CASSFQGAHEQYF
V: TRBV7-2; size: -; D: TRBD2; J: TRBJ2-7; DNA: TGTGCCAGCAGCTTAGATGGGGGGGGGACCGCCTACGAGCAGTACTTC; CDR3: CASSLDGGGTAYEQYF
V: TRBV7-3; size: -; D: -; J: TRBJ2-7; DNA: TGTGCCAGCAGCCCCTCGGACAGTTCCTACGAGCAGTACTTC; CDR3: CASSPSDSSYEQYF
V: TRBV7-8; size: -; D: TRBD1; J: TRBJ1-1; DNA: TGTGCCAGCAGCTTAATTTCGTCAGGGGGAATGAACACTGAAGCTTTCTTT; CDR3: CASSLISSGGMNTEAFF
V: TRBV28; size: -; D: TRBD1; J: TRBJ2-7; DNA: TGTGCCAGCACTCTCCTCCCGGGACAGGGGGTTTACGAGCAGTACTTC; CDR3: CASTLLPGQGVYEQYF
V: TRBV6-6; size: once; D: -; J: TRBJ2-7; DNA: TGTGCCAGCAGTTTGGGCGACGAGCAGTACTTC; CDR3: CASSLGDEQYF
V: TRBV19; size: -; D: TRBD1; J: TRBJ1-1; DNA: TGTGCCAGTAAATACAGGGGGCGGACTGAAGCTTTCTTT; CDR3: CASKYRGRTEAFF
V: TRBV27; size: -; D: TRBD2; J: TRBJ2-1; DNA: TGTGCCAGCAGTTCCTTACCCATTAGCGGGAGGGTATACAATGAGCAGTTCTTC; CDR3: CASSSLPISGRVYNEQFF
V: TRBV28; size: -; D: -; J: TRBJ2-7; DNA: TGTGCCAGCAGTTCCAATCGGGATAATGGGATCTACGAGCAGTACTTC; CDR3: CASSSNRDNGIYEQYF
V: TRBV19; size: -; D: TRBD2; J: TRBJ2-3; DNA: TGTGCCAGTCGGGCTAGCGGGGGTAGCACAGATACGCAGTATTTT; CDR3: CASRASGGSTDTQYF
V: TRBV11-1; size: -; D: TRBD2; J: TRBJ2-3; DNA: TGTGCCAGCAGCGATAGCGGGGGAGCCACAGATACGCAGTATTTT; CDR3: CASSDSGGATDTQYF
V: TRBV27; size: -; D: TRBD2; J: TRBJ2-7; DNA: TGTGCCAAGAACTCACTAGCGCCCTCCTACGAGCAGTACTTC; CDR3: CAKNSLAPSYEQYF
V: TRBV4-2; size: -; D: TRBD2; J: TRBJ2-5; DNA: TGTGCCAGCAGCCAACAGACTAGCGGTGGGTTCCAAGAGACCCAGTACTTC; CDR3: CASSQQTSGGFQETQYF
V: TRBV7-9; size: once; D: -; J: TRBJ1-1; DNA: TGTGCCAGCAGCTCCCAGGGTGTGAACACTGAAGCTTTCTTT; CDR3: CASSSQGVNTEAFF
V: TRBV7-9; size: -; D: -; J: TRBJ1-1; DNA: TGTGCCAGCAGCTCGACACAGTTGAACACTGAAGCTTTCTTT; CDR3: CASSSTQLNTEAFF
V: TRBV5-1; size: once; D: -; J: TRBJ1-1; DNA: TGCGCCAGCAGCTTGGTACCAGGGGCGTCGAAGCACACTGAAGCTTTCTTT; CDR3: CASSLVPGASKHTEAFF
V: TRBV7-3; size: once; D: -; J: TRBJ2-6; DNA: TGTGCCAGCAGCTTGAGCTCTGGGGCCAACGTCCTGACTTTC; CDR3: CASSLSSGANVLTF
V: TRBV28; size: few; D: -; J: TRBJ1-2; DNA: TGTGCCAGCAGTTATTTTCAGTATAACTATGGCTACACCTTC; CDR3: CASSYFQYNYGYTF
V: TRBV5-1; size: -; D: -; J: TRBJ2-1; DNA: TGCGCCAGCAGCGCCGGGACTTCGCACTACAATGAGCAGTTCTTC; CDR3: CASSAGTSHYNEQFF